The rows below give T cell receptor beta chains drawn from one sample of a study of primary melanoma T cells and metastatic recurrence. Libraries were prepared by immunoSEQ multiplex PCR; TCRdb keeps only in-frame clonotypes and omits some of them. The sample includes some 650 clones, around 75% of them seen just once. The sequencing input was melanoma tumor tissue. Receptor source: a human donor with melanoma. Each CDR3 is given with its conserved first and last residue. The D gene is left open where the match is weak. The size of a clone is reported for some rows only, either as once, few or many, or as a class for expanded clones.

D	V	J	size	DNA	CDR3
TRBD1	TRBV6-8	TRBJ1-3	-	TGTGCCAGCAGTTACGGGACAGGGGGATTAAGCACCATATATTTT	CASSYGTGGLSTIYF
-	TRBV7-8	TRBJ1-6	once	TGTGCCAGCAGCTCGAGGGTCGCCGGTAATTCACCCCTCCACTTT	CASSSRVAGNSPLHF
-	TRBV28	TRBJ2-2	-	TGTGCCAGCAGTTTCCCCCCCCGGGGCCCCAACACCGGGGAGCTGTTTTTT	CASSFPPRGPNTGELFF
TRBD2	TRBV5-1	TRBJ2-3	few	TGCGCCAGCAGCGGGGGACTAGCAGACACAGATACGCAGTATTTT	CASSGGLADTDTQYF
-	TRBV9	TRBJ2-1	once	TGTGCCAGCAGCGCCCGACCACAGGGAAATGAGCAGTTCTTC	CASSARPQGNEQFF
-	TRBV11-3	TRBJ2-7	-	TGTGCCAGCAGCTCCATAAACAGGAACTACGAGCAGTACTTC	CASSSINRNYEQYF
-	TRBV12-5	TRBJ1-1	-	TGTGCCAGCACCGTAGTGGGTGGGGCATCTTTCTTT	CASTVVGGASFF
-	TRBV19	TRBJ1-1	once	TGTGCCAGTAGTATAAGCCAGCGGAGGAACACTGAAGCTTTCTTT	CASSISQRRNTEAFF
TRBD1	TRBV4-2	TRBJ2-3	-	TGTGCCAGCAGCTGGACAGGGTTGGGGGGTACGCAGTATTTT	CASSWTGLGGTQYF
TRBD1	TRBV28	TRBJ1-5	-	TGTGCCAGCAGTTTACACGCAGGGGGAAACAATCAGCCCCAGCATTTT	CASSLHAGGNNQPQHF
TRBD1	TRBV15	TRBJ1-1	-	TGTGCCACCAGCAGGTATCAGGGGGACACTGAAGCTTTCTTT	CATSRYQGDTEAFF
-	TRBV28	TRBJ1-2	-	TGTGCCAGCAGTTTCGTCCAAAACTATGGCTACACCTTC	CASSFVQNYGYTF
-	TRBV11-3	TRBJ2-3	-	TGTGCCAGCAGCTTGTGGGGCAGCACAGATACGCAGTATTTT	CASSLWGSTDTQYF
TRBD1	TRBV11-3	TRBJ2-3	once	TGTGCCAGCAGCTTGGCGACAGGGGGCCGTAGAGATACGCAGTATTTT	CASSLATGGRRDTQYF
-	TRBV10-2	TRBJ2-2	-	TGCGCCAGCAGGGGGTTATCCGGGGAGCTGTTTTTT	CASRGLSGELFF
-	TRBV28	TRBJ2-7	-	TGTGCCAGCAGTCCCTTCGAGGACGAGCAGTACTTC	CASSPFEDEQYF
TRBD1	TRBV6-8	TRBJ1-2	-	TGTGCCAGCAGTTACTCGAATAAGGGGGCGAGCTATGGCTACACCTTC	CASSYSNKGASYGYTF
-	TRBV11-3	TRBJ2-7	once	TGTGCCAGCAGCCCGGGTTTTTTGCCGGGCGAGCAGTACTTC	CASSPGFLPGEQYF
TRBD1	TRBV19	TRBJ1-2	-	TGTGCCAGTAGTGTTGGACAGGGCGGCTATGGCTACACCTTC	CASSVGQGGYGYTF
-	TRBV19	TRBJ1-2	-	TGTGCCAGTAGTATTTGGGGAACCGTCTATGGCTACACCTTC	CASSIWGTVYGYTF
-	TRBV11-3	TRBJ2-3	few	TGTGCCAGCAGCCCAGGACAGTCCACAGATACGCAGTATTTT	CASSPGQSTDTQYF
-	TRBV7-7	TRBJ2-3	-	TGTGCCAGCAGTTACCCCAGGGCCTTGACCACAGATACGCAGTATTTT	CASSYPRALTTDTQYF
-	TRBV19	TRBJ2-7	-	TGTGCCAGTAGCCGAACAAGTACACTGGCTGAGCAGTACTTC	CASSRTSTLAEQYF
-	TRBV18	TRBJ1-1	-	TGTGCCAGCTCAGAGGGGGAAAACACTGAAGCTTTCTTT	CASSEGENTEAFF